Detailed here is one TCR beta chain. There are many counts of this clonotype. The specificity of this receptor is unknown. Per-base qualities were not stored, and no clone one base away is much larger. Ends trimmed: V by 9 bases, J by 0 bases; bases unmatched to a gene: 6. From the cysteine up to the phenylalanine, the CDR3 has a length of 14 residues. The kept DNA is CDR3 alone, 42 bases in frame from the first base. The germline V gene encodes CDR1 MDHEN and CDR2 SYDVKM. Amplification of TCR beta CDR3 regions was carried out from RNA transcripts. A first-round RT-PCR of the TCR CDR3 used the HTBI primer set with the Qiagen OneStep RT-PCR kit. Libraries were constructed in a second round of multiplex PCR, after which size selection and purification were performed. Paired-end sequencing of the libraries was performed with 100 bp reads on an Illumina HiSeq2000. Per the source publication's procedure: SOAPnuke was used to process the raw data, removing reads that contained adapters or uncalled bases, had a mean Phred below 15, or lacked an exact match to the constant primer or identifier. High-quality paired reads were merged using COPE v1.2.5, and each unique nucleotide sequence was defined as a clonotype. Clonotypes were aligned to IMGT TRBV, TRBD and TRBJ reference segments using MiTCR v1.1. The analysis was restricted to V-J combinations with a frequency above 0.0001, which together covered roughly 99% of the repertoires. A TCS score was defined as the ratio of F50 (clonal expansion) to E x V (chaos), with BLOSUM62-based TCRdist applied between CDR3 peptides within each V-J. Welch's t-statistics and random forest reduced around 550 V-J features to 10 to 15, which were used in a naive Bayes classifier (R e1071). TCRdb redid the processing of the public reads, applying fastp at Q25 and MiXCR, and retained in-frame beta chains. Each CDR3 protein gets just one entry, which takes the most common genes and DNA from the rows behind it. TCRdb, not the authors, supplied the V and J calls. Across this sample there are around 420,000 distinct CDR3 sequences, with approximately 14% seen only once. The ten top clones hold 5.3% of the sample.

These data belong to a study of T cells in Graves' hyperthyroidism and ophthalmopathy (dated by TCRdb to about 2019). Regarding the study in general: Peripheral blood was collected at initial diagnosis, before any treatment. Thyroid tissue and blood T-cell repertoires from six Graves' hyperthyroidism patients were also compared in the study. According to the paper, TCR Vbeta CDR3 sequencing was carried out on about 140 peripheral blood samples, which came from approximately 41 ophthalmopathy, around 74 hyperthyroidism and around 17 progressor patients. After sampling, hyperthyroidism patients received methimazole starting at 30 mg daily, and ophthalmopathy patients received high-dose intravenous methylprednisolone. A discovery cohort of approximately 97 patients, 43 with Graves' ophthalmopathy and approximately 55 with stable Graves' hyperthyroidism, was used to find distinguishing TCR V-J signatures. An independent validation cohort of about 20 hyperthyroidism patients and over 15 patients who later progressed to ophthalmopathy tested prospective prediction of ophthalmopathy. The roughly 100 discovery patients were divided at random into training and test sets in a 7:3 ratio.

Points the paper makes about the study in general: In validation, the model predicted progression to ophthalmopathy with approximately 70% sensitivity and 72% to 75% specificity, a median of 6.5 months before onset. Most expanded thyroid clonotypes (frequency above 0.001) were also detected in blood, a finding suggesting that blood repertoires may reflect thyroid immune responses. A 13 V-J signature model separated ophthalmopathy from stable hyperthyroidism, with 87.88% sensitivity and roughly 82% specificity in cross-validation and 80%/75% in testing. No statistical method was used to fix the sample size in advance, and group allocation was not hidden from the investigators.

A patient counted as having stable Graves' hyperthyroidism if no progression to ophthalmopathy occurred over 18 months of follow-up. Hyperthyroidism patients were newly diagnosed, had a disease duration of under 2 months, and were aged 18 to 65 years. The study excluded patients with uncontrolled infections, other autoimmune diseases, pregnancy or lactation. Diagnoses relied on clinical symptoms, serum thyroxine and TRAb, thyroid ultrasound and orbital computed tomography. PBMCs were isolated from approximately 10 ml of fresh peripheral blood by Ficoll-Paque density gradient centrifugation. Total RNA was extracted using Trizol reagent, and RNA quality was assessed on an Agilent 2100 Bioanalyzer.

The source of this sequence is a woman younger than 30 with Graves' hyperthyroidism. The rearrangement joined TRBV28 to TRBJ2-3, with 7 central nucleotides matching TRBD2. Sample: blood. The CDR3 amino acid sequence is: CASERGPSTDTQYF. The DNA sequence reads TGTGCCAGTGAGCGGGGCCCTAGCACAGATACGCAGTATTTT.